This T cell receptor beta chain was sequenced in a study of regulatory T cells in long-lasting Graves disease. For the study at large: Patients met the persistent Graves' disease definition after over 5 years of antithyroid drugs with positive TSH receptor antibodies.

The CDR3 loop spans 14 amino acids. Trimming removed 4 bases from V and 0 bases from J, with 7 bases in between. Per the germline V gene, CDR1 is DFQATT and CDR2 is SNEGSKA (reference sequence). Investigators prepared the TCR beta libraries by applying iRepertoire HTBI primers and Arm-PCR of CDR3 regions. MiXCR, applied by TCRdb to the multiplex PCR reads, yields one record per CDR3 protein. The sample has 650,000 to 850,000 distinct CDR3 sequences; roughly 30% are singletons. This clonotype was counted between two and nine times. The time point was: persistent/refractory GD, antithyroid drugs over 5 years with positive TRAb. Scientists built the TCR library using RNA that was extracted from PBMCs. Roughly 10-milliliter peripheral blood samples went into EDTA tubes.

This sequence was found in a female donor with Graves disease. The sample in question was peripheral blood mononuclear cells (PBMCs), obtained when the disease was refractory, from a patient treated with antithyroid drugs. This chain joins TRBV20-1 and TRBJ2-6; D remains ambiguous. This CDR3 is CSAIGFSGANVLTF. The CDR3, as DNA: TGCAGTGCTATCGGCTTCTCTGGGGCCAACGTCCTGACTTTC.